Each of the 30 T cell receptor beta chains below was sequenced from the same sample in a study of early T cells in non-severe SARS-CoV-2 infection. Using its own MiXCR run on the 5' RACE reads, TCRdb lists one record per CDR3 protein. The repertoire holds 65,000 to 75,000 distinct CDR3 sequences, with around 10% as singletons. The specimen was whole blood. These receptors were taken from an adult who was a healthcare worker with PCR-confirmed SARS-CoV-2 infection or an uninfected control (not recorded which).

In this sample, this clonotype turned up many times. The chain combines TRBV7-2 with TRBJ2-3; 10 bases are shared with TRBD2. The length of the CDR3 is 16 residues. In germline, CDR1 is SGHTA, CDR2 FQGNSA. J gave up 4 bases and V 5 bases, and 9 bases lay outside the gene matches. DNA of the CDR3: TGTGCCAGCAGCATTACTAGCGGGGCCCTCGCAGATACGCAGTATTTT. It codes for CASSITSGALADTQYF.

This clonotype was seen at least ten times. This CDR3 is CATSTARQDYGYTF. CDR3 in DNA: TGTGCCACCAGTACGGCCCGCCAGGACTATGGCTACACCTTC. The chain employs TRBV24-1 and TRBJ1-2; D not resolved. CDR1 is KGHDR, CDR2 SFDVKD, per germline. V was clipped by 6 bases and J by 3 bases, with 13 bases between them. The CDR3 loop spans 14 amino acids.

This clonotype was recorded many times. The V call is TRBV5-1, the J call TRBJ2-3, with 7 bases lining up with TRBD1. CDR1 and CDR2 from the germline V gene are SGHRS and YFSETQ. V gave up 0 bases and J gave up 4 bases; unmatched junction bases: 14. The CDR3 is 18 amino acids. The CDR3 loop is CASSLAPPRQGPADTQYF. In DNA, the CDR3 is TGCGCCAGCAGCTTGGCCCCCCCGCGACAGGGCCCAGCAGATACGCAGTATTTT.

This clonotype was detected many times. CDR3 sequence: CASSKSGVRSESKFF. CDR3 DNA sequence: TGTGCCAGCAGTAAGAGCGGGGTTCGGAGTGAGAGTAAGTTCTTC. V and J are TRBV27 and TRBJ2-1; the match to TRBD2 covers 7 bases. J lost 14 bases, V lost 5 bases, and 18 bases had no gene match. Germline lookup yields CDR1 MNHEY and CDR2 SMNVEV (reference sequence). This CDR3 is built from 15 residues.

This clonotype was detected ten times or more. This sequence joins TRBV20-1 and TRBJ2-3; TRBD2 matches at 8 bases. The CDR3 length is 15 residues. Germline CDR1 is DFQATT and CDR2 is SNEGSKA (reference sequence). Trimming removed 4 bases from V and 0 bases from J; junction bases left unmatched: 6. CDR3 in DNA: TGCAGTGCTATCGGACTAGCAGCCAGCACAGATACGCAGTATTTT. Translated: CSAIGLAASTDTQYF.

This chain connects TRBV6-5 to TRBJ2-1; TRBD1 aligns across 10 bases. Per the germline V gene, CDR1 is MNHEY and CDR2 is SVGAGI. This CDR3 has 15 amino acids. V dropped 6 bases and J dropped 4; count of bases not matched to a gene: 6. Here the CDR3 reads CASSYGQGGYNEQFF. The CDR3, as DNA: TGTGCCAGCAGCTACGGACAGGGGGGTTACAATGAGCAGTTCTTC.

This clonotype was counted only a few times. The chain recombines TRBV27 with TRBJ2-7; TRBD1 matches 7 bases. The CDR3 has 15 amino acids. In germline, CDR1 is MNHEY, CDR2 SMNVEV (reference sequence). Trimming removed 4 bases from V and 6 bases from J; junction bases left unmatched: 12. The CDR3 region has the DNA TGTGCCAGCAGTTCAGCCGGGACAGAGGATAGCGAGCAGTACTTC. Amino acid sequence: CASSSAGTEDSEQYF.

This clonotype was detected ten times or more. The rearrangement links TRBV30 to TRBJ2-1; 12 nucleotides agree with TRBD2. Germline lookup yields CDR1 GTSNPN and CDR2 SVGIG (reference sequence). V lost 3 bases, J lost 10 bases, and 7 bases stayed unmatched. The CDR3 consists of 14 residues. The CDR3 protein is CAWRTGLAGPEQFF. CDR3 bases: TGTGCCTGGAGGACTGGACTAGCGGGACCCGAGCAGTTCTTC.

This clonotype was seen many times. The chain carries TRBV27 and TRBJ1-5, with 7 bases fitting TRBD1. The CDR3 is 15 residues long. V lost 0 bases to trimming and J lost 9 bases; unmatched junction nucleotides: 8. Germline-derived CDR1 and CDR2 are MNHEY and SMNVEV (reference sequence). CDR3 bases: TGTGCCAGCAGTTTATCGGGACAGACCCCGTCGCCCCAGCATTTT. It specifies CASSLSGQTPSPQHF.

This clonotype has a handful of counts. This chain links TRBV6-6 with TRBJ2-7; 7 bases match TRBD1. This CDR3 contains 14 residues. The trim removed 8 bases at V and 0 bases at J, leaving 7 bases unmatched. The germline V gene has CDR1 MNHNY and CDR2 SVGAGI (reference sequence). The CDR3 is CASFFGQDSYEQYF. The DNA for the CDR3 is TGTGCCAGCTTTTTCGGACAGGACTCCTACGAGCAGTACTTC.

The V and J genes are TRBV11-3 and TRBJ1-1; D is uncertain. The CDR3 consists of 13 residues. CDR1 SGHNT and CDR2 YENEEA come from the germline V gene. Trimming removed 5 bases at V and 5 bases at J, with 12 bases between. The CDR3 is CASSLEVGTEAFF. The CDR3 nucleotides read TGTGCCAGCAGCCTCGAAGTTGGGACTGAAGCTTTCTTT. Based on the CDR3 plus reference TRBV11-3 and TRBJ1-1, the full variable domain is EAGVVQSPRYKIIEKKQPVAFWCNPISGHNTLYWYLQNLGQGPELLIRYENEEAVDDSQLPKDRFSAERLKGVDSTLKIQPAELGDSAVYLCASSLEVGTEAFFGQGTRLTVV.

The chain has TRBV5-1 and TRBJ2-1; 9 bases match TRBD1. The germline gives CDR1 SGHRS, CDR2 YFSETQ. The CDR3 has 14 residues. V lost 4 bases, J lost 2 bases, and 1 base stayed unmatched. CDR3 DNA: TGCGCCAGCAGCAGACAGGGGGCCTACAATGAGCAGTTCTTC. This encodes CASSRQGAYNEQFF.

This clonotype was counted only a few times. The chain uses TRBV19 and TRBJ2-1; 12 bases match TRBD2. The CDR3 is 16 residues long. After removal of 6 bases from V and 1 base from J, the junction contained 4 bases not matched to a gene. The V gene's germline CDR1 is LNHDA and CDR2 SQIVND (reference sequence). CDR3 nucleotides: TGTGCCAGTAGACCAACTAGCGGGGGGTCCTACAATGAGCAGTTCTTC. Residues: CASRPTSGGSYNEQFF.

This clonotype came up a few times. V is TRBV4-1 and J is TRBJ2-4; tentatively, D is TRBD1 (6 bases). CDR1 and CDR2 from the germline V gene are MGHRA and YSYEKL. The CDR3 runs 16 residues. V lost 1 base to trimming and J lost 2 bases, with 12 bases between them. CDR3 sequence (DNA): TGCGCCAGCAGCCAAGTTAATCAGGGGTCCAAAAACATTCAGTACTTC. This codes for CASSQVNQGSKNIQYF.

This clonotype was seen many times. The V call is TRBV9, the J call TRBJ2-1; 10 positions match TRBD2. Germline V gene data show CDR1 as SGDLS and CDR2 as YYNGEE. V shed 0 bases, J shed 5 bases, and the junction held 5 bases outside the gene matches. The CDR3 loop spans 16 amino acids. CDR3 sequence (DNA): TGTGCCAGCAGCGTAGCACTAGCGGGGAACCACAATGAGCAGTTCTTC. Encoded protein: CASSVALAGNHNEQFF. The variable domain in full, completed from reference TRBV9 and TRBJ2-1, reads DSGVTQTPKHLITATGQRVTLRCSPRSGDLSVYWYQQSLDQGLQFLIQYYNGEERAKGNILERFSAQQFPDLHSELNLSSLELGDSALYFCASSVALAGNHNEQFFGPGTRLTVL.

The V gene is TRBV12-3 or TRBV12-4, the J gene TRBJ2-3; tentative D call: TRBD1 (5 bases). CDR3 length equals 16 residues. Trimming took 4 bases from V and 1 from J, leaving 15 bases between them. CDR3 bases: TGTGCCAGCAGTTCCGCAGGGTGGATGGGCACAGATACGCAGTATTTT. Amino acid sequence: CASSSAGWMGTDTQYF.

This clonotype was observed at least ten times. Its ends do not fully match the called genes, so a read error is possible. The chain couples TRBV7-7 to TRBJ2-2; tentative D call: TRBD1 (5 bases). The germline CDR1 and CDR2 sequences are SSHAT and FNYEAQ (reference sequence). This CDR3 is built from 13 residues. DNA for the CDR3: TGTGCTAGCAGCCGACAGTTCACCGGGGAGCTGTTTTTT. Its protein product is CASSRQFTGELFF.

The rearrangement links TRBV18 to TRBJ2-2; a weak D match, TRBD2 (5 bases). V gave up 3 bases and J gave up 0 bases, with 14 bases separating them. This CDR3 region has 17 residues. Germline lookup yields CDR1 KGHSH and CDR2 LQKENI. In nucleotides, the CDR3 is TGTGCCAGCTCACCCAAGGGAGCGGAGGCGAACACCGGGGAGCTGTTTTTT. The encoded protein is CASSPKGAEANTGELFF.

This chain connects TRBV6-5 to TRBJ1-5; 7 bases line up with TRBD1. Germline V gene sequence: CDR1 MNHEY, CDR2 SVGAGI. Trimming cost V 5 bases and J 3 bases; bases outside gene matches: 4. This CDR3 is 14 amino acids long. This CDR3 is CASSRTGSNQPQHF. CDR3 nucleotides: TGTGCCAGCAGTCGGACAGGCTCCAATCAGCCCCAGCATTTT.

This clonotype was picked up many times. The chain combines TRBV20-1 with TRBJ1-3, with unresolved D. CDR3 length: 17 residues. Trimming pared 0 bases from V and 5 bases from J, leaving 20 bases between. In germline, CDR1 is DFQATT, CDR2 SNEGSKA (reference sequence). The CDR3 DNA follows: TGCAGTGCTAGAGATCGCTTCGAGGGTGGGATTCGAAACACCATATATTTT. It is translated as CSARDRFEGGIRNTIYF.

The rearrangement joins TRBV11-3 to TRBJ2-1; D is ambiguous. The CDR3 is 14 amino acids. Germline CDR1 is SGHNT and CDR2 is YENEEA. Between the trimmed V and J ends, which lost 4 bases and 5 bases, there was a span of 12 bases. CDR3 sequence: CASSSVQFNNEQFF. The CDR3 nucleotides are TGTGCCAGCAGCTCGGTCCAATTCAACAATGAGCAGTTCTTC.

This clonotype has a count of ten or more. The rearrangement links TRBV6-2 or TRBV6-3 to TRBJ1-1; D unclear. The CDR3 sequence is 14 residues long. CDR1 is MNHEY and CDR2 is SVGEGT in the germline V gene. The V end was cut by 2 bases, the J end by 0 bases, with 7 bases between. The CDR3 loop is CASSYRVMNTEAFF. Here the CDR3 DNA reads TGTGCCAGCAGTTACAGGGTTATGAACACTGAAGCTTTCTTT.

The rearrangement joins TRBV4-2 to TRBJ1-4; no reliable D call. The CDR3 has 16 residues. Trimming removed 0 bases from V and 7 bases from J, with 15 bases in between. Germline assignment: CDR1 LGHNA and CDR2 YNFKEQ. Here the CDR3 DNA reads TGTGCCAGCAGCCAAGATCGAGGGCAGGCTAGTGAAAAACTGTTTTTT. Protein: CASSQDRGQASEKLFF.

This chain joins TRBV7-9 and TRBJ2-2; D is uncertain. The V end lost 1 base, the J end lost 7 bases, and 7 bases lay between the germline ends. The CDR3 loop spans 13 amino acids. Germline CDR1 SEHNR, CDR2 FQNEAQ (reference sequence). In DNA form, the CDR3 reads TGTGCCAGCAGCTTAGAGGGCAGCGGGGAGCTGTTTTTT. Translated, it gives CASSLEGSGELFF.

This clonotype was picked up many times. This chain links TRBV6-6 with TRBJ1-2; D call uncertain. The CDR3 extends over 13 amino acids. Germline-derived CDR1 and CDR2 are MNHNY and SVGAGI (reference sequence). Trimming cost V 6 bases and J 5 bases, with 13 bases left between them. CDR3 protein: CASSSTDKYGYTF. The CDR3 nucleotides read TGTGCCAGCAGCTCGACGGATAAATATGGCTACACCTTC.

This clonotype occurred many times. The chain links TRBV7-8 to TRBJ2-1, with TRBD2 identical over 7 bases. The trim removed 1 base at V and 3 bases at J, leaving 3 bases unmatched. Germline V gene lookup returns CDR1 SGHVS and CDR2 FQNEAQ. The CDR3 is 15 residues long. The CDR3 loop reads CASSLGLASYNEQFF. The CDR3 DNA reads as TGTGCCAGCAGCTTAGGACTAGCAAGCTACAATGAGCAGTTCTTC. The whole variable domain, remainder taken from reference TRBV7-8 and TRBJ2-1, is GAGVSQSPRYKVAKRGQDVALRCDPISGHVSLFWYQQALGQGPEFLTYFQNEAQLDKSGLPSDRFFAERPEGSVSTLKIQRTQQEDSAVYLCASSLGLASYNEQFFGPGTRLTVL.

This clonotype was found a few times. The chain recombines TRBV11-2 with TRBJ2-5; 8 nucleotides line up with TRBD2. The trim removed 3 bases at V and 10 bases at J, leaving 10 bases unmatched. This CDR3 spans 14 amino acids. Germline V lookup: CDR1 SGHAT, CDR2 FQNNGV. As DNA, the CDR3 is TGTGCCAGCAGCTTTGGGACTCCGAGCGGGAGCCAGTACTTC. It encodes CASSFGTPSGSQYF.

This clonotype was recorded at least ten times. This chain links TRBV7-3 with TRBJ2-1, with D perhaps TRBD2 (5 bases). CDR1 and CDR2 from the germline V gene are SGHTA and FQGTGA. Trimming removed 5 bases from V and 7 bases from J, with 15 bases in between. The length of the CDR3 is 14 residues. CDR3 amino acids: CASSPLGGGNEQFF. Here the CDR3 DNA reads TGTGCCAGCAGCCCCCTAGGAGGCGGAAATGAGCAGTTCTTC.

This clonotype showed up just a few times. The chain joins TRBV5-1 to TRBJ2-2; D uncertain. Germline V gene lookup returns CDR1 SGHRS and CDR2 YFSETQ. The CDR3 runs to 13 residues. The V gene lost 4 bases and the J gene lost 5 bases, with 9 bases spanning the gap. The chain's CDR3 is CASSDISTGELFF. In DNA, the CDR3 is TGCGCCAGCAGCGATATTTCGACCGGGGAGCTGTTTTTT.

There are many counts of this clonotype. V usage is TRBV18 and J usage is TRBJ1-1; D unresolved. V lost 4 bases and J lost 1, with 13 bases in between. The germline V gene has CDR1 KGHSH and CDR2 LQKENI. CDR3 length equals 15 residues. The CDR3 loop is CASSLTLGSNTEAFF. For the CDR3, the DNA is TGTGCCAGCTCACTTACGCTCGGGTCGAACACTGAAGCTTTCTTT. Full variable domain (remainder filled in from reference TRBV18 and TRBJ1-1): NAGVMQNPRHLVRRRGQEARLRCSPMKGHSHVYWYRQLPEEGLKFMVYLQKENIIDESGMPKERFSAEFPKEGPSILRIQQVVRGDSAAYFCASSLTLGSNTEAFFGQGTRLTVV.